This T cell receptor beta chain was identified in a study of cytomegalovirus exposure and HLA in healthy donors. Germline loops: CDR1 SGHRS, CDR2 YFSETQ. V lost 1 base, J lost 4 bases, and 2 bases stayed unmatched. There are 15 residues in the CDR3. The PCR had 60 Vbeta and 13 Jbeta primers. TCRdb's copy holds only in-frame clones and misses some; the assay was immunoSEQ multiplex PCR. The sample records around 190,000 clones, about nine tenths being singletons. Remarks on this clone: What it recognizes is unknown.

Broader study findings: Sequences of the TCR beta chain were said to predict the HLA-A and HLA-B alleles of most subjects accurately. Relative to the roughly 690-donor mean, N-insertions were reportedly fewer in an Asian-associated ancestry cluster in a later analysis. CMV serostatus alone was available as immune exposure information. Certain sequence variants were highly shared and formed a cluster, and this cluster was likely a sequencing artifact.

The receptor was derived from a boy younger than 10 in good health and CMV-seronegative. The chain has TRBV5-1 and TRBJ2-2; 9 bases fit TRBD1. Sequenced material: PBMCs. This chain's CDR3 is CASSLWGQGTGELFF. The CDR3 bases are TGCGCCAGCAGCTTGTGGGGACAGGGCACCGGGGAGCTGTTTTTT.